A selection of T cell receptor beta chains follows, all from one sample in a study of blood T cell repertoires in COVID-19. Generated by immunoSEQ multiplex PCR, the TCRdb table keeps only in-frame clones and is missing some. The sample has roughly 300,000 clones; more than 75% are singletons. Source material: peripheral blood. Receptor source: a woman between 45 and 65 years old with acute or convalescent COVID-19. CDR3s include the opening cysteine and the closing phenylalanine or tryptophan. The order of the fields is J gene, clone size, D gene, V gene, CDR3 DNA, CDR3 protein. A D gene is named only where the DNA matches it firmly. Rows may omit the clone size; those that give it use once, few, many or a size class.

j_gene: TRBJ2-6
abundance: NA
d_gene: NA
v_gene: TRBV28
CDR3nt: TGTGCCATCCAGACTGGTAGCTCTGGGGCCAACGTCCTGACTTTC
CDR3aa: CAIQTGSSGANVLTF

j_gene: TRBJ1-5
abundance: NA
d_gene: NA
v_gene: TRBV30
CDR3nt: TGTGCCTGGAGTGTACCCCCCCGACGAGGGGGATTCGGACAGCCCCAGCATTTT
CDR3aa: CAWSVPPRRGGFGQPQHF

j_gene: TRBJ1-2
abundance: NA
d_gene: NA
v_gene: TRBV9
CDR3nt: TGTGCCAGCAGCGTAGGGACAGCCTTATATGGCTACACCTTC
CDR3aa: CASSVGTALYGYTF

j_gene: TRBJ1-6
abundance: NA
d_gene: NA
v_gene: TRBV6-5
CDR3nt: TGTGCCAGCAGGGTACAGAGTAATAATTCACCCCTCCACTTT
CDR3aa: CASRVQSNNSPLHF

j_gene: TRBJ1-1
abundance: NA
d_gene: NA
v_gene: TRBV2
CDR3nt: TGTGCCAGCAGAGCCACGGGGGGACCGAACACTGAAGCTTTCTTT
CDR3aa: CASRATGGPNTEAFF

j_gene: TRBJ2-7
abundance: NA
d_gene: TRBD1
v_gene: TRBV19
CDR3nt: TGTGCCAGTAGTATAGAGGACAGGGCTTCCTACGAGCAGTACTTC
CDR3aa: CASSIEDRASYEQYF

j_gene: TRBJ1-3
abundance: NA
d_gene: TRBD1
v_gene: TRBV27
CDR3nt: TGTGCCAGCCTAGAACAGGGGTCCTCTGGAAACACCATATATTTT
CDR3aa: CASLEQGSSGNTIYF

j_gene: TRBJ2-7
abundance: NA
d_gene: TRBD2
v_gene: TRBV7-3
CDR3nt: TGTGCCAGCAGCTTAAGGATAGCGGGACCTCAACCCTACGAGCAGTACTTC
CDR3aa: CASSLRIAGPQPYEQYF

j_gene: TRBJ2-1
abundance: NA
d_gene: TRBD2
v_gene: TRBV24-1
CDR3nt: TGTGCCACCAGTGATTTGGGACTAGCGGGAGGGGATGAGCAGTTCTTC
CDR3aa: CATSDLGLAGGDEQFF

j_gene: TRBJ2-3
abundance: NA
d_gene: NA
v_gene: TRBV2
CDR3nt: TGTGCCAGCAGTGAAGACTGGCAAGCGGCCTCCTCCACAGATACGCAGTATTTT
CDR3aa: CASSEDWQAASSTDTQYF

j_gene: TRBJ1-1
abundance: NA
d_gene: NA
v_gene: TRBV6-1
CDR3nt: TGTGCCAGCAGTGAACTACAGGGTGGGACTGAAGCTTTCTTT
CDR3aa: CASSELQGGTEAFF

j_gene: TRBJ2-1
abundance: NA
d_gene: NA
v_gene: TRBV29-1
CDR3nt: TGCAGCGTTGAAGTGGTAGGGGACAATGAGCAGTTCTTC
CDR3aa: CSVEVVGDNEQFF

j_gene: TRBJ2-1
abundance: NA
d_gene: TRBD2
v_gene: TRBV28
CDR3nt: TGTGCCAGCAGCACGACTAGCGGGAGACAGTTAGGGCAGTTCTTC
CDR3aa: CASSTTSGRQLGQFF

j_gene: TRBJ2-1
abundance: NA
d_gene: TRBD2
v_gene: TRBV27
CDR3nt: TGTGCCAGCAGCACTCTAGCGGGAGGGCCGCGCAATGAGCAGTTCTTC
CDR3aa: CASSTLAGGPRNEQFF

j_gene: TRBJ1-4
abundance: NA
d_gene: NA
v_gene: TRBV5-1
CDR3nt: TGCGCCAGCAGCTTGTACAGGGTTAGTGGGAATGAAAAACTGTTTTTT
CDR3aa: CASSLYRVSGNEKLFF

j_gene: TRBJ1-1
abundance: NA
d_gene: NA
v_gene: TRBV27
CDR3nt: TGTGCCAGCAGTTCATGGCGGAGGACTGAAGCTTTCTTT
CDR3aa: CASSSWRRTEAFF

j_gene: TRBJ2-7
abundance: NA
d_gene: TRBD1
v_gene: TRBV30
CDR3nt: TGTGCCTGGAGCTTAGGGACAGGGTACGAGCAGTACTTC
CDR3aa: CAWSLGTGYEQYF

j_gene: TRBJ2-2
abundance: NA
d_gene: NA
v_gene: TRBV4-1
CDR3nt: TGCGCCAGCAGCCTCTCCACCGGGGAGCTGTTTTTT
CDR3aa: CASSLSTGELFF

j_gene: TRBJ1-4
abundance: NA
d_gene: NA
v_gene: TRBV28
CDR3nt: TGTGCCAGCCACAACCAGGGAGCGCAGGGGAATGAAAAACTGTTTTTT
CDR3aa: CASHNQGAQGNEKLFF

j_gene: TRBJ1-2
abundance: NA
d_gene: NA
v_gene: TRBV15
CDR3nt: TGTGCCACCAGCAGAGTAGGGCAGGGTAACTATGGCTACACCTTC
CDR3aa: CATSRVGQGNYGYTF

j_gene: TRBJ1-1
abundance: once
d_gene: TRBD1
v_gene: TRBV4-1
CDR3nt: TGCGCCAGCAGCCAAGTTGCCGGACAGGGGTTGCACGCTGAAGCTTTCTTT
CDR3aa: CASSQVAGQGLHAEAFF

j_gene: TRBJ1-1
abundance: NA
d_gene: NA
v_gene: TRBV19
CDR3nt: TGTGCCAGTAGTGGAGCGATGAACACTGAAGCTTTCTTT
CDR3aa: CASSGAMNTEAFF

j_gene: TRBJ1-2
abundance: NA
d_gene: TRBD1
v_gene: TRBV6-5
CDR3nt: TGTGCCAGCTCCAACCGACAGGGCGATGGCTACACCTTC
CDR3aa: CASSNRQGDGYTF

j_gene: TRBJ2-4
abundance: NA
d_gene: TRBD1
v_gene: TRBV24-1
CDR3nt: TGTGCCACCAGTGATTTGCCTGGCAGGGGGAGAGACATTCAGTACTTC
CDR3aa: CATSDLPGRGRDIQYF

j_gene: TRBJ2-7
abundance: NA
d_gene: NA
v_gene: TRBV9
CDR3nt: TGTGCCAGCAGCGGACAAACCACAGGGTCCGAGCAGTACTTC
CDR3aa: CASSGQTTGSEQYF

j_gene: TRBJ1-1
abundance: NA
d_gene: NA
v_gene: TRBV5-6
CDR3nt: TGTGCCAGCAGCCCAGGCCCGAACACTGAAGCTTTCTTT
CDR3aa: CASSPGPNTEAFF

j_gene: TRBJ1-1
abundance: NA
d_gene: TRBD1
v_gene: TRBV29-1
CDR3nt: TGCAGCTCCGGGGACAGGGGCTTAACTGAAGCTTTCTTT
CDR3aa: CSSGDRGLTEAFF

j_gene: TRBJ2-7
abundance: once
d_gene: TRBD2
v_gene: TRBV28
CDR3nt: TGTGCCAGCACGAGCGGGATATCGTACGAGCAGTACTTC
CDR3aa: CASTSGISYEQYF